Included here is one T cell receptor beta chain sequence, with context. Its cognate antigen is unknown. This sample was taken from a study of cytomegalovirus exposure and HLA in healthy donors. In the PCR, 60 Vbeta and 13 Jbeta primers were used. The assay was immunoSEQ multiplex PCR, and TCRdb's table has in-frame clones only and misses some. The repertoire table contains some 47,000 clones. The CDR3 is 12 residues long. V lost 3 bases and J 8 bases, leaving 11 bases between the germline ends. The germline gives CDR1 SGDLS, CDR2 YYNGEE. Notes on the study in general: A further, later analysis showed that HLA-associated TCR beta chains (compared with equally common others) were more clonally expanded.

V gene TRBV9 combines with J gene TRBJ1-2; D is possibly TRBD1 (5 bases). The receptor comes from a woman between 40 and 50 years old in good health and CMV-seronegative. Sequencing was carried out using PBMCs. Here the CDR3 DNA reads TGTGCCAGCAGCGGCAGGGAATCGGGCTACACCTTC. It is translated as CASSGRESGYTF.